This entry lists 32 T cell receptor beta chains sequenced from one sample in a study of T cells after yellow fever vaccination. TCRdb reanalysed the 5' RACE reads using MiXCR and keeps one entry per CDR3 protein. The sample holds 620,000 or so distinct CDR3 sequences; around an eighth are singletons and the top ten take more than 12%. The input for sequencing was PBMCs, taken on the day of the yellow fever booster vaccination. These receptors were taken from a man aged 25 to 45 who received the YFV17D yellow fever vaccine.

This clonotype came up a few times. V and J are TRBV5-1 and TRBJ1-1; a weak D match, TRBD1 (5 bases). The V gene's germline CDR1 is SGHRS and CDR2 YFSETQ. V lost 2 bases, J lost 5 bases, and 13 bases lay in between. This CDR3 comprises 14 residues. CDR3 region: CASSLEGSGTEAFF. For the CDR3, the DNA is TGCGCCAGCAGCTTAGAGGGGTCGGGGACTGAAGCTTTCTTT. The full variable domain, rest sourced from reference TRBV5-1 and TRBJ1-1, is KAGVTQTPRYLIKTRGQQVTLSCSPISGHRSVSWYQQTPGQGLQFLFEYFSETQRNKGNFPGRFSGRQFSNSRSEMNVSTLELGDSALYLCASSLEGSGTEAFFGQGTRLTVV.

This clonotype has more than one count but fewer than ten. This rearrangement joins TRBV20-1 to TRBJ2-7; D perhaps matches TRBD2 (5 bases). V gave up 6 bases and J gave up 6 bases, with 21 bases separating them. The CDR3 contains 14 residues. The germline CDR1 and CDR2 sequences are DFQATT and SNEGSKA (reference sequence). CDR3 protein: CSAIIPGSVREQYF. CDR3 DNA sequence: TGCAGTGCCATAATCCCGGGGTCAGTACGCGAGCAGTACTTC.

The chain uses TRBV20-1 and TRBJ2-3; 10 bases line up with TRBD1. J lost 4 bases, V lost 5 bases, and 6 bases had no gene match. This CDR3 region has 14 residues. Germline V lookup: CDR1 DFQATT, CDR2 SNEGSKA (reference sequence). The chain's CDR3 is CSACRDRGADTQYF. The CDR3 bases are TGCAGTGCTTGCCGGGACAGGGGAGCAGATACGCAGTATTTT.

This clonotype was seen a few times. The CDR3: CASSGRTGGRTGELFF. In DNA form, the CDR3 reads TGTGCCAGCAGCGGACGGACAGGGGGCCGAACCGGGGAGCTGTTTTTT. This chain uses TRBV7-9 with TRBJ2-2, with 11 bases matching TRBD1. This CDR3 comprises 16 residues. Losses at the gene ends were 5 bases for V and 5 bases for J; bases not matched to a gene: 7. Germline V gene lookup returns CDR1 SEHNR and CDR2 FQNEAQ (reference sequence). The full variable domain, rest sourced from reference TRBV7-9 and TRBJ2-2, is DTGVSQNPRHKITKRGQNVTFRCDPISEHNRLYWYRQTLGQGPEFLTYFQNEAQLEKSRLLSDRFSAERPKGSFSTLEIQRTEQGDSAMYLCASSGRTGGRTGELFFGEGSRLTVL.

Only a few counts were recorded for this clonotype. The chain combines TRBV11-2 with TRBJ2-1; D gene uncertain. Germline CDR1 is SGHAT and CDR2 is FQNNGV. The CDR3 runs 20 residues. The germline V and J ends were trimmed by 5 bases and 0 bases, with 26 bases remaining between them. The CDR3 DNA follows: TGTGCCAGCAGCATGCCCTCAGGCAGGAACGCCCGGAGCTCCTACAATGAGCAGTTCTTC. It yields the protein CASSMPSGRNARSSYNEQFF.

The table lists this clonotype with a few counts. The chain couples TRBV7-9 to TRBJ2-5, with D maybe TRBD2 (5 bases). This CDR3 has 15 amino acids. Trimming shortened V by 1 base and J by 2 bases, and 11 bases separated the two germline ends. Germline V gene lookup returns CDR1 SEHNR and CDR2 FQNEAQ (reference sequence). CDR3 protein: CASSLGPGRQETQYF. The CDR3 DNA reads TGTGCCAGCAGCTTAGGGCCGGGGAGACAAGAGACCCAGTACTTC.

The table lists this clonotype with a few counts. The CDR3 here is CAISPGLAGVDEQFF. The CDR3 DNA follows: TGTGCCATCAGTCCGGGACTAGCGGGAGTAGATGAGCAGTTCTTC. The V call is TRBV10-3, the J call TRBJ2-1; TRBD2 agrees at 14 bases. The CDR3 runs to 15 residues. The V gene end was trimmed by 5 bases and the J gene end by 8 bases; junction bases not matched to a gene: 5. Germline CDR1 is ENHRY and CDR2 is SYGVKD.

This clonotype was seen repeatedly, ten times or more. V gene TRBV15 combines with J gene TRBJ2-3; no clear D gene. In germline, CDR1 is LNHNV, CDR2 YYDKDF (reference sequence). CDR3 size: 13 residues. V gave up 5 bases and J gave up 1 base, with 7 bases separating them. The CDR3 bases are TGTGCCACCAGCCCGGACCGCACAGATACGCAGTATTTT. Encoded protein: CATSPDRTDTQYF.

This clonotype was detected a few times. The chain combines TRBV3-1 with TRBJ2-7; tentative D call: TRBD1 (5 bases). This CDR3 spans 14 amino acids. V lost 2 bases and J 3 bases, leaving 11 bases between the germline ends. The V gene's germline CDR1 is LGHDT and CDR2 YNNKEL (reference sequence). CDR3 coding DNA: TGTGCCAGCAGCCAATACAGGAGAGACTACGAGCAGTACTTC. The encoded protein is CASSQYRRDYEQYF.

The genes are TRBV4-1 and TRBJ2-7, with D uncertain. This CDR3 has 15 residues. V was clipped by 1 base and J by 3 bases, with 13 bases between them. The germline gives CDR1 MGHRA, CDR2 YSYEKL. The CDR3, as DNA: TGCGCCAGCAGCCAAGGCTCGCCCTTAGGCTACGAGCAGTACTTC. Translating gives CASSQGSPLGYEQYF.

V gene TRBV7-8 combines with J gene TRBJ2-1; TRBD2 matches at 7 bases. CDR3 length: 16 amino acids. Per the germline V gene, CDR1 is SGHVS and CDR2 is FQNEAQ. The V segment lost 1 base and the J segment 2 bases; nucleotides outside the gene matches: 5. CDR3 loop: CASSLGGRGPYNEQFF. CDR3 nucleotides: TGTGCCAGCAGCTTAGGGGGGAGGGGTCCCTACAATGAGCAGTTCTTC. The full variable domain, rest sourced from reference TRBV7-8 and TRBJ2-1, is GAGVSQSPRYKVAKRGQDVALRCDPISGHVSLFWYQQALGQGPEFLTYFQNEAQLDKSGLPSDRFFAERPEGSVSTLKIQRTQQEDSAVYLCASSLGGRGPYNEQFFGPGTRLTVL.

This clonotype has a handful of counts. The chain joins TRBV18 to TRBJ2-1; D uncertain. The CDR3 is 14 residues long. Trimming took off 4 bases at V and 3 bases at J, with 10 bases between the two ends. CDR1 is KGHSH and CDR2 is LQKENI in the germline V gene. CDR3 DNA: TGTGCCAGCTCACGGGCGGAACTCTACAATGAGCAGTTCTTC. Translated, it gives CASSRAELYNEQFF.

The chain has TRBV7-2 and TRBJ2-1; 9 bases are a match to TRBD1. This CDR3 comprises 15 residues. Germline assignment: CDR1 SGHTA and CDR2 FQGNSA. Trimming at V came to 5 bases and at J to 2 bases, leaving 4 bases not matched to a gene. The CDR3 nucleotides read TGTGCCAGCAGCAAGGACAGGGGCACCTACAATGAGCAGTTCTTC. The encoded protein is CASSKDRGTYNEQFF.

For the CDR3, the DNA is TGTGCCAGCAGCTTAGCGCGAGGGGCCGGGATAGCTTTCTTT. It translates to CASSLARGAGIAFF. The rearrangement uses TRBV7-9 and TRBJ1-1; a weak D match, TRBD1 (5 bases). Deletions cut 0 bases from V and 10 bases from J, with 15 bases between. The germline gives CDR1 SEHNR, CDR2 FQNEAQ (reference sequence). This CDR3 is 14 amino acids long.

Ten or more counts support this clonotype. The V call is TRBV6-5, the J call TRBJ2-1; D gene ambiguous. This CDR3 is 15 amino acids long. V dropped 4 bases and J dropped 3 bases, with 13 bases sitting between them. From germline, CDR1 is MNHEY and CDR2 SVGAGI. CDR3 coding DNA: TGTGCCAGCAGTTCACCGATCTCCCTCTACAATGAGCAGTTCTTC. Encoded protein: CASSSPISLYNEQFF.

This clonotype was seen many times. The chain recombines TRBV12-3 or TRBV12-4 with TRBJ2-7; 7 bases align to TRBD2. The junction had 4 bases not matched to a gene; V was cut back by 6 bases and J by 2 bases. The CDR3 has 13 amino acids. In nucleotides, the CDR3 is TGTGCCAGCAGACCGGGACTAACCTACGAGCAGTACTTC. This codes for CASRPGLTYEQYF.

This clonotype was seen a handful of times. This rearrangement joins TRBV9 to TRBJ2-7; TRBD2 matches at 8 bases. J gave up 3 bases and V 4 bases, and 6 bases lay outside the gene matches. The CDR3 is 14 residues long. The germline gives CDR1 SGDLS, CDR2 YYNGEE. The CDR3 DNA reads as TGTGCCAGCAGCCCAACTAGCGGCCTCTACGAGCAGTACTTC. It encodes CASSPTSGLYEQYF.

This clonotype was found a few times. The J gene is TRBJ2-3, the V gene TRBV5-1; D not certain. V lost 0 bases and J 6 bases, leaving 11 bases between the germline ends. CDR3 length: 14 amino acids. Germline V CDR1 and CDR2: SGHRS, YFSETQ. The CDR3 DNA follows: TGCGCCAGCAGCTTGGCCGACGTCTGGGATACGCAGTATTTT. Protein: CASSLADVWDTQYF.

This clonotype has a count of ten or more. The V and J genes are TRBV7-2 and TRBJ2-5; TRBD2 might be the D (5 bases). This CDR3 has 14 residues. With 3 bases removed from V and 1 base from J, the gap between germline ends came to 9 bases. From germline, CDR1 is SGHTA and CDR2 FQGNSA. CDR3 region: CASSFGGSQETQYF. As DNA, the CDR3 is TGTGCCAGCAGCTTCGGCGGGTCCCAAGAGACCCAGTACTTC.

The J gene is TRBJ2-7, the V gene TRBV18; TRBD1 matches 8 bases. The germline V gene encodes CDR1 KGHSH and CDR2 LQKENI. The CDR3 extends over 15 amino acids. J gave up 0 bases and V 5 bases, and 6 bases lay outside the gene matches. The CDR3 DNA follows: TGTGCCAGCTCAACGGGTACAGGGGGCTCCTACGAGCAGTACTTC. Protein: CASSTGTGGSYEQYF.

This clonotype occurred a few times. V usage is TRBV14 and J usage is TRBJ1-2, with D perhaps matching TRBD1 (5 bases). V shed 2 bases and J shed 8 bases, with 12 bases lying between them. Germline-derived CDR1 and CDR2 are SGHDN and FVKESK. This CDR3 is built from 13 residues. The CDR3 here is CASSQQGIGGYTF. The CDR3 region has the DNA TGTGCCAGCAGCCAACAGGGTATCGGAGGCTACACCTTC.

This clonotype was found a few times. The CDR3 region has the DNA TGCGCCAGCAGCATCACAGGGGTCCTGAACACTGAAGCTTTCTTT. Translation: CASSITGVLNTEAFF. The V and J genes are TRBV5-1 and TRBJ1-1, with 7 bases aligning to TRBD1. Germline CDR1 reads SGHRS; CDR2 reads YFSETQ. This CDR3 has 15 amino acids. Unmatched junction bases numbered 6, after V lost 4 bases and J lost 0 bases.

This clonotype showed up just a few times. The chain uses TRBV18 and TRBJ2-7; a weak D match, TRBD1 (6 bases). Per the germline V gene, CDR1 is KGHSH and CDR2 is LQKENI. The CDR3 is 14 amino acids. Trimming took off 6 bases at V and 2 bases at J, with 14 bases between the two ends. CDR3 DNA sequence: TGTGCCAGCTCTCCTCCGGGACATGCCTACGAGCAGTACTTC. Encoded protein: CASSPPGHAYEQYF.

As for this clonotype: The junction does not match germline at one end; this may be a read error. V gene TRBV7-2 combines with J gene TRBJ2-3; D tentatively reads TRBD1 or TRBD2 (6 bases each). Germline CDR1 SGHTA, CDR2 FQGNSA. The CDR3 runs 15 residues. The CDR3 region is CASSPGGHPTDTRYF. The CDR3, as DNA: TGTGCCAGCAGCCCTGGGGGGCATCCCACAGATACGCGGTATTTT.

This clonotype was seen a handful of times. This chain links TRBV20-1 with TRBJ2-7, with TRBD2 matching 8 bases. The CDR3 covers 13 residues. The germline CDR1 and CDR2 sequences are DFQATT and SNEGSKA (reference sequence). As DNA, the CDR3 is TGCAGCTCGACTAGCGTTGGGGGTAGCGAGCAGTACTTC. Translation: CSSTSVGGSEQYF.

The chain has TRBV5-1 and TRBJ1-6; D might be TRBD1 (6 bases). From germline, CDR1 is SGHRS and CDR2 YFSETQ. CDR3 size: 13 residues. V was clipped by 6 bases and J by 5 bases, with 9 bases between them. CDR3 nucleotide sequence: TGCGCCAGCAAGGACAGCGATAATTCACCCCTCCACTTT. Amino acid sequence: CASKDSDNSPLHF.

This clonotype was counted a few times. The chain combines TRBV4-3 with TRBJ2-3; 7 nucleotides agree with TRBD2. This CDR3 is 14 amino acids long. V shed 0 bases and J 11 bases; nucleotides not matched to a gene: 8. The V gene's germline CDR1 is LGHNA and CDR2 YSLEER. CDR3 in DNA: TGCGCCAGCAGCCAAGATGGGGCGACTAGCAGGCAGTATTTT. Amino acid sequence: CASSQDGATSRQYF.

J is TRBJ2-6 and V is TRBV9; no reliable D call. V lost 0 bases to trimming and J lost 2 bases, with 12 bases between them. The CDR3 runs to 17 residues. The germline gives CDR1 SGDLS, CDR2 YYNGEE. CDR3 loop: CASSVAFPGAGANVLTF. CDR3 in DNA: TGTGCCAGCAGCGTAGCGTTCCCCGGAGCTGGGGCCAACGTCCTGACTTTC.

In this sample, this clonotype turned up a few times. The CDR3 DNA is TGTGCCAGTTTGAAGGGGATCTATGGCTACACCTTC. Translated: CASLKGIYGYTF. V and J are TRBV27 and TRBJ1-2; possibly TRBD1 for D (5 bases). V lost 9 bases, J lost 4 bases, and 12 bases lay in between. In germline, CDR1 is MNHEY, CDR2 SMNVEV (reference sequence). CDR3 size: 12 residues.

The J gene is TRBJ2-1, the V gene TRBV5-4, with unresolved D. Germline V CDR1 and CDR2: SGHNT, YYREEE (reference sequence). Trimming took 0 bases from V and 5 from J, leaving 9 bases between them. This CDR3 is built from 14 residues. The CDR3 protein is CASSLGGPHNEQFF. The CDR3 DNA follows: TGTGCCAGCAGCTTGGGGGGTCCCCACAATGAGCAGTTCTTC.

A few counts support this clonotype. This chain links TRBV7-2 with TRBJ2-1; 11 nucleotides match TRBD2. Losses at the gene ends were 0 bases for V and 7 bases for J; bases not matched to a gene: 8. This CDR3 spans 17 amino acids. Germline V gene data show CDR1 as SGHTA and CDR2 as FQGNSA. The CDR3 nucleotides read TGTGCCAGCAGCTTAGCCCTACTAGCGGGAGAAGGTAATGAGCAGTTCTTC. It encodes CASSLALLAGEGNEQFF.

This clonotype has a count of ten or more. The chain couples TRBV5-1 to TRBJ2-7, with 9 bases that match TRBD2. V gave up 4 bases and J gave up 5 bases; unmatched junction bases: 10. This CDR3 has 15 residues. Germline loops: CDR1 SGHRS, CDR2 YFSETQ. DNA of the CDR3: TGCGCCAGCAGCCCGCGGACTAGCGTCGTCAACGAGCAGTACTTC. It specifies CASSPRTSVVNEQYF.